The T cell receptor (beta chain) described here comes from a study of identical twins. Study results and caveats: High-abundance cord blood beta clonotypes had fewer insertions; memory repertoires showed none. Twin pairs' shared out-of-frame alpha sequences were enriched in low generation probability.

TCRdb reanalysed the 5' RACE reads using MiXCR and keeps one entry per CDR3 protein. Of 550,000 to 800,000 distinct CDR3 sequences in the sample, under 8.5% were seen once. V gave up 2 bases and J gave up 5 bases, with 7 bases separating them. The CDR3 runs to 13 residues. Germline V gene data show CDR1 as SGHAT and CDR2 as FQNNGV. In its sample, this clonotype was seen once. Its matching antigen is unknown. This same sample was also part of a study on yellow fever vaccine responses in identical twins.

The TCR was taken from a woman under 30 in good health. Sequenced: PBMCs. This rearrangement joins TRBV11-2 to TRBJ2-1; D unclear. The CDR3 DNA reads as TGTGCCAGCAGCTTAAGCTTCAACAATGAGCAGTTCTTC. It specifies CASSLSFNNEQFF.